This T cell receptor (beta chain) emerged from a study of T cell responses to AZD1222 COVID-19 vaccine. As concerns this clone: Its antigen is not identified.

Data came from immunoSEQ multiplex PCR; TCRdb stores just in-frame clones and leaves some out. The sample records about 190,000 clones, about 90% being singletons. The CDR3 has 13 amino acids. Trimming took off 4 bases at V and 7 bases at J, with 15 bases between the two ends. Germline loops: CDR1 SGHKS, CDR2 YYEKEE (reference sequence). Broader study findings: Vaccination with two AZD1222 doses was followed by a rise in Spike-specific TCR breadth and depth. Sampling captured repertoires only after the peak T cell response.

This material consisted of peripheral blood, taken on day 0 of MenACWY control vaccination. The chain uses TRBV5-5 and TRBJ2-7; D possibly corresponds to TRBD1 (6 bases). The TCR sequence derives from an adult in good health. The CDR3 spells CASSRTDPWEQYF. The CDR3 DNA sequence: TGTGCCAGCAGCAGGACAGACCCATGGGAGCAGTACTTC.